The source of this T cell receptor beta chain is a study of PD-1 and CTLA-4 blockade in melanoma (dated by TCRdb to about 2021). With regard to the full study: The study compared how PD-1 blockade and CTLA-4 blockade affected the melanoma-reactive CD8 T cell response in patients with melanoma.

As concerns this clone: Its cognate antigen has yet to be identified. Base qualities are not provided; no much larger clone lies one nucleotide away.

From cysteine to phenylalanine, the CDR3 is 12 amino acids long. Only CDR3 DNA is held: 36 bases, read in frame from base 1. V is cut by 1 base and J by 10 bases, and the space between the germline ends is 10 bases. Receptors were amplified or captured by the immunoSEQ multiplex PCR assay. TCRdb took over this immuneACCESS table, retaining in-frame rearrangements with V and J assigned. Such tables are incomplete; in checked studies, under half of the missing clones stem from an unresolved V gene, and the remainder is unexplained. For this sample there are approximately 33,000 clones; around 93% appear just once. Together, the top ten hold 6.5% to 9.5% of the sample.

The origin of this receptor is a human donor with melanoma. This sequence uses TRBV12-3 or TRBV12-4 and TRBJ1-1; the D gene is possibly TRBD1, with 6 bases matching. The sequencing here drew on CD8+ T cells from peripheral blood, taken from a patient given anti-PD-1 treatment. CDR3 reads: CASSLEARGAFF. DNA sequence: TGTGCCAGCAGTTTAGAGGCCAGGGGAGCTTTCTTT.